This T cell receptor (beta chain) originates from a study of T cells in Graves' hyperthyroidism and ophthalmopathy (dated by TCRdb to about 2019). Regarding the study in general: To identify distinguishing TCR V-J signatures, a discovery cohort of roughly 100 patients was used, comprising some 45 with Graves' ophthalmopathy and approximately 57 with stable Graves' hyperthyroidism. Prospective prediction of ophthalmopathy was tested in an independent validation cohort of fewer than 20 hyperthyroidism patients and 17 patients who later progressed to ophthalmopathy. The 75 to 100 discovery patients were divided at random into training and test sets in a 7:3 ratio. In addition, the study compared T-cell repertoires in thyroid tissue and in blood from several Graves' hyperthyroidism patients. Once sampling was done, hyperthyroidism patients were given methimazole at a starting dose of 30 mg daily, whereas ophthalmopathy patients were given high-dose intravenous methylprednisolone. According to the paper, TCR Vbeta CDR3 sequencing was carried out on approximately 140 peripheral blood samples, which came from over 40 ophthalmopathy, approximately 72 hyperthyroidism and approximately 17 progressor patients. Summary of the overall study and its limitations: Most expanded thyroid clonotypes (frequency above 0.001) were also detected in blood, a finding suggesting that blood repertoires may reflect thyroid immune responses. Sample size was not statistically predetermined, and blinding of investigators to group allocation was not performed. A model built on a 13 V-J signature distinguished ophthalmopathy from stable hyperthyroidism, reaching 87.88% sensitivity and under 84% specificity in cross-validation and 80%/75% in testing. In validation, the model predicted progression to ophthalmopathy a median of roughly 6.2 months before onset, with about 67% sensitivity and just under 75% specificity.

Patients with uncontrolled infections, other autoimmune diseases, pregnancy or lactation were excluded. Clinical symptoms, serum thyroxine and TRAb, thyroid ultrasound, and orbital computed tomography formed the basis for the diagnoses. Total RNA was extracted with Trizol reagent, and quality was checked on an Agilent 2100 Bioanalyzer. Per the germline V gene, ENHRY is the CDR1 and SYGVKD is the CDR2. The CDR3 spans 14 residues, from the cysteine through the phenylalanine. The entry retains the CDR3 DNA only, 42 bases that are in frame from base 1. The V end gives up 2 bases and the J end 9 bases, leaving 3 bases in the junction not matched to a gene. The count of this clonotype is one. The antigen it binds to is not known. There are no base qualities to consult, and no much larger clone falls within one base. One read yields weak evidence. TCR beta CDR3 regions were amplified from RNA transcripts. The first round of RT-PCR for the TCR CDR3 was performed with the HTBI primer set and the Qiagen OneStep RT-PCR kit. A second multiplex PCR round built the libraries, followed by size selection and purification. Paired-end sequencing of the libraries was performed with 100 bp reads on an Illumina HiSeq2000. The study's processing was this. SOAPnuke was used to process the raw data, removing reads that contained adapters or uncalled bases, had a mean Phred below 15, or lacked an exact match to the constant primer or identifier. High-quality paired reads were merged with COPE v1.2.5, and unique nucleotide sequences were defined as clonotypes. Clonotypes were aligned to IMGT TRBV, TRBD and TRBJ reference segments using MiTCR v1.1. Analysis was restricted to V-J combinations with a frequency above 0.0001, which covered roughly 99% of repertoires. The TCS score was defined as the ratio of F50 (clonal expansion) to E x V (chaos), calculated using BLOSUM62-based TCRdist between CDR3 peptides within each V-J. Welch's t-statistics and random forest reduced 500 to 650 V-J features to 13, which were used in a naive Bayes classifier (R e1071). The Morisita-Horn index was used to measure how similar the thyroid and blood repertoires were. Clones were called with MiXCR by TCRdb after fastp trimmed the public reads at Q25, and only in-frame beta chains were retained. Rows are combined by CDR3 protein, so each entry shows the most common genes and DNA. The V and J calls, along with clone size, are taken from TCRdb and not from the paper's own processing. This sample has 450,000 to 700,000 distinct CDR3 sequences in its table, and just over 45% of those were observed once. Clones ranked in the top ten supply under 20% of the sample.

The chain links TRBV10-3 with TRBJ2-2, with 10 bases in between that match TRBD2. This clonotype was obtained from an adult woman with Graves' disease, either hyperthyroidism or ophthalmopathy (not recorded which). The sample comprised peripheral blood or thyroid tissue (not recorded which). CDR3 reads: CAISEGTSAWELFF. The sequenced DNA: TGTGCCATCAGTGAGGGGACTAGCGCCTGGGAGCTGTTTTTT.